The clone carrying this TCR beta chain was observed at least ten times. Its antigen is unidentified. The authors used template switching to add a universal primer site and gave cDNA unique molecular identifiers. Each CDR3 protein gets one entry after TCRdb re-called the 5' RACE reads with MiXCR. The repertoire holds around 300,000 distinct CDR3 sequences, with under 9% as singletons. The germline gives CDR1 DFQATT, CDR2 SNEGSKA (reference sequence). The CDR3 contains 15 residues. V gave up 6 bases and J gave up 0 bases; unmatched junction bases: 7. These data are taken from a study of identical twins. Study findings and constraints: With abundant cord blood beta clonotypes, insertions were fewer; memory repertoires showed no such pattern. Compared with unrelated sharing, twin-shared out-of-frame alpha sequences had more low-probability sequences.

This sample also appeared in a second study, on yellow fever vaccine responses in identical twins.

V and J are TRBV20-1 and TRBJ2-1; 8 bases match TRBD2. The sequenced sample was memory (CD45RO+) T cells sorted from blood. The sequence was obtained from a woman aged 18-29 years in good health. CDR3 sequence: CSAEGGTSSYNEQFF. In DNA, the CDR3 is TGCAGTGCCGAGGGCGGGACTAGCTCCTACAATGAGCAGTTCTTC.